This T cell receptor (beta chain) is drawn from a study of T cell repertoires in cytomegalovirus infection. Study at large: HLA-B-restricted CMV epitopes that are well studied were used alongside recently identified HLA-C-restricted ones. Through public TCR beta signatures, both CMV infection and matching HLA type were indicated.

General study points: CMV-specific TCR beta clonotypes restricted by HLA-C dominated the ex vivo response. Adding up the frequency of public TCR beta families identified people who carried CMV plus the relevant HLA.

Details on this clonotype: Its antigen remains unknown.

TCRdb recomputed calls from the reads with MiXCR, one row per CDR3 protein. The sample holds 110,000 or so distinct CDR3 sequences; around 28% are singletons and the top ten take about 81%. The CDR3 sequence is 16 residues long. The V gene lost 0 bases and the J gene lost 1 base, with 12 bases spanning the gap. Germline V gene sequence: CDR1 MNHEY, CDR2 SMNVEV (reference sequence). The sequence was obtained from a human donor in good health (CMV status not recorded). Some clones in this sample may be carry-over from other donors' samples. This specimen was CD8+ T cells from cultured PBMCs, taken from culture after CMV antigen stimulation. This rearrangement joins TRBV27 to TRBJ1-1; D is unresolved. CDR3 bases: TGTGCCAGCAGTTTATCTCTTGTCAGAGAGAACACTGAAGCTTTCTTT. Translation: CASSLSLVRENTEAFF.